This T cell receptor (beta chain) was retrieved from a study of radiotherapy plus CTLA-4 blockade in lung cancer. Background on the study: There were objective responses in 18% of patients, and around 31% had disease control.

Trimming left V 5 bases short and J 5 bases short, with 21 bases between. Per the germline V gene, CDR1 is SGHTA and CDR2 is FQGTGA. This CDR3 is built from 16 residues. Some clones are missing from TCRdb's copy, which holds only in-frame ones; the method was immunoSEQ multiplex PCR. The repertoire has 50,000 to 85,000 clones, approximately 80% of them found once; the top ten carry less than 4.5%. The TCR was taken from a human donor with non-small cell lung cancer who had a partial response to radiotherapy plus ipilimumab. J is TRBJ2-5 and V is TRBV7-3, with D perhaps matching TRBD2 (6 bases). The sample was peripheral blood, taken from a patient treated with radiotherapy plus ipilimumab. The CDR3 is CASSPSAGPGSETQYF. CDR3 DNA sequence: TGTGCCAGCAGCCCTTCGGCGGGGCCTGGTTCGGAGACCCAGTACTTC.